This section outlines one TCR beta chain sequence together with its context. Antigen specificity is unknown. This sample stems from a study of shared clonotypes between healthy human individuals. Germline assignment: CDR1 MNHEY and CDR2 SMNVEV (reference sequence). There are 16 residues in the CDR3. Trimming at V came to 4 bases and at J to 5 bases, leaving 8 bases not matched to a gene. Whole-study results and caveats: Non-shared clonotypes showed lower generation probabilities than clonotypes common to all four donors.

The assay was immunoSEQ multiplex PCR, and TCRdb's table has in-frame clones only and misses some. The repertoire holds about 2.4 million clones, with over 85% as singletons. The chain joins TRBV27 to TRBJ1-5; 10 nucleotides match TRBD1. Specimen: naive CD4+ T cells from PBMCs. The subset denotes: CD45RA+ positively selected. This sequence was found in a man younger than 30 in good health. Some clones in this sample may be carry-over from other donors' samples. For the CDR3, the DNA is TGTGCCAGCAGTTCACCGGGACAGGGGTTCGATCAGCCCCAGCATTTT. The encoded protein is CASSSPGQGFDQPQHF.